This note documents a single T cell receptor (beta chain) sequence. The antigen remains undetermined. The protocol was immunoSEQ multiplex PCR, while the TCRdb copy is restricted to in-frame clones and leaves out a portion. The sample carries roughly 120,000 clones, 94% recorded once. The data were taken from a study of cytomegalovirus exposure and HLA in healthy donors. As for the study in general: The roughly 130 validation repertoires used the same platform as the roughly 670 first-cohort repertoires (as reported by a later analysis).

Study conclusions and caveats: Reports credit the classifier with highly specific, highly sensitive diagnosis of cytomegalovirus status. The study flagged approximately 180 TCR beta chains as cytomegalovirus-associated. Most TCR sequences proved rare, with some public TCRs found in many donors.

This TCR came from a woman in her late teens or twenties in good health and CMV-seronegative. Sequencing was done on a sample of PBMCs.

The CDR3 nucleotides read TGTGCCAGCAGCCTCAGACAGGGCGGAAATCAGCCCCAGCATTTT. Its protein is CASSLRQGGNQPQHF. This chain links TRBV7-2 with TRBJ1-5; 7 bases are shared with TRBD1. Germline values: CDR1 SGHTA, CDR2 FQGNSA. The V and J ends lost 5 bases and 4 bases, in that order; junction bases with no gene match: 8. The CDR3 is made up of 15 amino acids.